Shown below are 27 T cell receptor beta chains from a single sample sequenced in a study of response to subunit inactivated influenza vaccine. TCRdb reprocessed the RT-PCR reads with MiXCR, giving one entry per CDR3 protein. The sample shows 300,000 to 350,000 distinct CDR3 sequences, just over 20% of them seen only once. The sample was PBMCs from blood, taken around 22 months after vaccination. Receptors were obtained from a man between 50 and 75 years old who received an inactivated influenza vaccine.

The chain carries TRBV5-6 and TRBJ1-4; no clear D. This CDR3 comprises 14 residues. Trimming took off 6 bases at V and 0 bases at J, with 9 bases between the two ends. CDR1 and CDR2 (germline): SGHDT, YYEEEE. The CDR3, as DNA: TGTGCCAGCACTCAGAAAGCAACTAATGAAAAACTGTTTTTT. Protein sequence: CASTQKATNEKLFF.

This clonotype occurred a few times. The chain's CDR3 is CASTGSYLSYNSPLHF. Here the CDR3 DNA reads TGTGCCAGCACTGGGTCCTACCTCTCCTATAATTCACCCCTCCACTTT. The V call is TRBV12-3 or TRBV12-4, the J call TRBJ1-6; D call uncertain. The CDR3 covers 16 residues. Trimming pared 7 bases from V and 0 bases from J, leaving 13 bases between.

This clonotype appeared a few times. The gene calls are TRBV5-6 and TRBJ2-6, with a weak D call TRBD1 (6 bases). This CDR3 is built from 17 residues. V lost 0 bases, J lost 0 bases, and 10 bases lay in between. The germline CDR1 and CDR2 sequences are SGHDT and YYEEEE. The CDR3 region is CASSLATGNSGANVLTF. CDR3 bases: TGTGCCAGCAGCTTGGCTACAGGGAACTCTGGGGCCAACGTCCTGACTTTC.

This clonotype was recorded at least ten times. The gene calls are TRBV10-3 and TRBJ1-1, with D possibly TRBD1 on 6 matching bases. The germline gives CDR1 ENHRY, CDR2 SYGVKD. Trimming shortened V by 6 bases and J by 1 base, and 21 bases separated the two germline ends. CDR3 size: 17 residues. The chain's CDR3 is CAIREPRPGATNTEAFF. The CDR3 DNA follows: TGTGCCATCAGAGAGCCTCGTCCAGGGGCGACGAACACTGAAGCTTTCTTT.

V gene TRBV27 combines with J gene TRBJ2-7; D may be TRBD1 or TRBD2 (5 bases each). This CDR3 is built from 15 residues. Trimming stripped 0 bases from V and 3 bases from J, with 12 bases between. Germline CDR1 and CDR2: MNHEY and SMNVEV (reference sequence). CDR3 in amino acids: CASSLSGASVYEQYF. CDR3 in DNA: TGTGCCAGCAGTTTATCCGGGGCGTCCGTCTACGAGCAGTACTTC.

The rearrangement joins TRBV11-2 to TRBJ1-2; 8 bases match TRBD1. Trimming cost V 4 bases and J 0 bases; bases outside gene matches: 4. From germline, CDR1 is SGHAT and CDR2 FQNNGV. The CDR3 sequence is 15 residues long. DNA of the CDR3: TGTGCCAGCAGCTCCCGACAGGGGACTAACTATGGCTACACCTTC. Translation: CASSSRQGTNYGYTF. The variable domain in full, completed from reference TRBV11-2 and TRBJ1-2, reads EAGVAQSPRYKIIEKRQSVAFWCNPISGHATLYWYQQILGQGPKLLIQFQNNGVVDDSQLPKDRFSAERLKGVDSTLKIQPAKLEDSAVYLCASSSRQGTNYGYTFGSGTRLTVV.

V gene TRBV18 combines with J gene TRBJ2-5; D may match TRBD1 or TRBD2 (5 bases each). V was trimmed by 0 bases and J by 5 bases, leaving 19 bases between them. The length of the CDR3 is 17 residues. Germline V lookup: CDR1 KGHSH, CDR2 LQKENI. CDR3 DNA: TGTGCCAGCTCACCACCGGAAAGTGGGACCACCCCGGAGACCCAGTACTTC. It codes for CASSPPESGTTPETQYF.

The chain combines TRBV5-1 with TRBJ2-1, with TRBD2 matching 14 bases. The germline V gene encodes CDR1 SGHRS and CDR2 YFSETQ. The CDR3 extends over 16 amino acids. The J segment lost 9 bases and the V segment lost 3 bases, leaving 8 bases of the junction unmatched. This chain's CDR3 is CASSSLTSGRASEQFF. In DNA, the CDR3 is TGCGCCAGCAGCTCGCTGACTAGCGGGAGGGCCAGTGAGCAGTTCTTC.

This clonotype was counted a few times. The chain links TRBV12-3 or TRBV12-4 to TRBJ2-1, with 14 bases identical to TRBD2. J lost 2 bases, V lost 0 bases, and 9 bases had no gene match. This CDR3 has 20 amino acids. The CDR3 nucleotides are TGTGCCAGCAGTTTAGCCTGGACTAGCGGGAGGATGAAGACCTACAATGAGCAGTTCTTC. This translates into CASSLAWTSGRMKTYNEQFF.

This sequence joins TRBV6-4 and TRBJ1-2, with D possibly TRBD1 on 5 matching bases. CDR1 MRHNA and CDR2 SNTAGT come from the germline V gene. V was pared by 2 bases and J by 2 bases, with 9 bases between. The CDR3 spans 14 residues. CDR3 bases: TGTGCCAGCAGTGACACGGGACTAAACTATGGCTACACCTTC. It codes for CASSDTGLNYGYTF.

This clonotype was detected only a few times. The chain joins TRBV6-5 to TRBJ2-7; no reliable D call. This CDR3 is 13 amino acids long. Looked up from germline, CDR1 is MNHEY and CDR2 is SVGAGI. V was clipped by 0 bases and J by 7 bases, with 10 bases between them. Here the CDR3 DNA reads TGTGCCAGCAGTTACTCCCAGAGTTCTGAGCAGTACTTC. Its protein product is CASSYSQSSEQYF.

In this sample, this clonotype turned up a few times. The chain couples TRBV20-1 to TRBJ2-1; TRBD2 matches at 8 bases. Germline values: CDR1 DFQATT, CDR2 SNEGSKA (reference sequence). This CDR3 region has 17 residues. Trimming took 0 bases from V and 1 from J; bases not matched to a gene: 8. CDR3 sequence: CSARDLGSGTSYNEQFF. In DNA form, the CDR3 reads TGCAGTGCTAGAGATCTAGGTAGCGGGACTTCCTACAATGAGCAGTTCTTC.

The chain couples TRBV24-1 to TRBJ1-5; 10 bases are shared with TRBD1. J was trimmed by 6 bases and V by 3 bases; bases with no gene match: 7. The CDR3 is 16 residues long. Per germline, CDR1 KGHDR and CDR2 SFDVKD. The CDR3 is CATSDPRQGAIQPQHF. The CDR3 coding sequence is TGTGCCACCAGTGATCCTCGACAGGGGGCCATTCAGCCCCAGCATTTT.

In this sample, this clonotype turned up many times. The CDR3 sequence: CASSLEGQNSPLHF. The CDR3 DNA sequence: TGCGCCAGCAGCTTGGAAGGACAAAATTCACCCCTCCACTTT. The chain links TRBV5-1 to TRBJ1-6; tentatively, D is TRBD1 (5 bases). The germline gives CDR1 SGHRS, CDR2 YFSETQ. V dropped 0 bases and J dropped 7 bases, with 8 bases sitting between them. The CDR3 consists of 14 residues. The whole variable domain, remainder taken from reference TRBV5-1 and TRBJ1-6, is KAGVTQTPRYLIKTRGQQVTLSCSPISGHRSVSWYQQTPGQGLQFLFEYFSETQRNKGNFPGRFSGRQFSNSRSEMNVSTLELGDSALYLCASSLEGQNSPLHFGNGTRLTVT.

The J gene is TRBJ2-2, the V gene TRBV2; 11 bases align to TRBD1. CDR3 length equals 16 residues. Germline trimming cut 6 bases from V and 4 bases from J; bases unmatched to any gene: 7. Germline assignment: CDR1 SNHLY and CDR2 FYNNEI. CDR3 sequence (DNA): TGTGCCAGCAGAATAGGGACAGGGGGTTTCACCGGGGAGCTGTTTTTT. Amino acids: CASRIGTGGFTGELFF.

This clonotype was observed at least ten times. The junction shows a germline mismatch at one end, possibly a read error. The chain employs TRBV20-1 and TRBJ1-2; D is unclear. The CDR3 loop spans 11 amino acids. Germline-derived CDR1 and CDR2 are DFQATT and SNEGSKA (reference sequence). For the CDR3, the DNA is TGCAGTGCTAGAGATGGTCCTCAGGAGGGCTTC. Amino acids: CSARDGPQEGF.

This clonotype has a handful of counts. This chain links TRBV20-1 with TRBJ1-2, with no clear D. Germline V lookup: CDR1 DFQATT, CDR2 SNEGSKA (reference sequence). With 0 bases removed from V and 0 bases from J, the gap between germline ends came to 8 bases. This CDR3 has 14 residues. The CDR3 loop is CSARDEETNYGYTF. CDR3 nucleotides: TGCAGTGCTAGAGATGAGGAGACTAACTATGGCTACACCTTC.

This clonotype was seen a handful of times. The V and J genes are TRBV29-1 and TRBJ2-7, with D perhaps given as TRBD1 or TRBD2 (5 bases each). CDR3 length: 15 residues. Germline values: CDR1 SQVTM, CDR2 ANQGSEA. Trimming left V 7 bases short and J 0 bases short, with 19 bases between. The CDR3 coding sequence is TGCAGCGAGAGGGACGGAAGTCTCCGCTCCTACGAGCAGTACTTC. It codes for CSERDGSLRSYEQYF.

This clonotype was counted between two and nine times. This CDR3 reads CASSFQGAYTEAFF. The CDR3 nucleotides read TGCGCCAGCAGCTTTCAGGGGGCTTACACTGAAGCTTTCTTT. This chain links TRBV5-1 with TRBJ1-1; 8 nucleotides align to TRBD1. The CDR3 is 14 amino acids. The ends lost 2 bases at V and 3 bases at J; junction bases unmatched: 3. Germline V gene lookup returns CDR1 SGHRS and CDR2 YFSETQ.

This clonotype was counted many times. The rearrangement uses TRBV12-3 or TRBV12-4 and TRBJ1-1; 7 bases map to TRBD1. The CDR3 runs 16 residues. V was pared by 8 bases and J by 0 bases, with 12 bases of the junction left unmatched. The CDR3 protein is CASGPGQAYMNTEAFF. The CDR3 region has the DNA TGTGCCAGCGGACCCGGACAGGCCTACATGAACACTGAAGCTTTCTTT.

This clonotype was observed a handful of times. The chain carries TRBV20-1 and TRBJ1-1, with D uncertain. There are 11 residues in the CDR3. Germline CDR1 reads DFQATT; CDR2 reads SNEGSKA (reference sequence). Trimming stripped 6 bases from V and 6 bases from J, with 11 bases between. The DNA of the CDR3 is TGCAGTGCCCCGGCTTATTCTGAAGCTTTCTTT. Residues: CSAPAYSEAFF.

This chain uses TRBV5-4 with TRBJ2-7; no reliable D call. This CDR3 contains 12 residues. Trimming left V 0 bases short and J 11 bases short, with 12 bases between. Germline assignment: CDR1 SGHNT and CDR2 YYREEE (reference sequence). CDR3 region: CASSLDLKKEYF. DNA for the CDR3: TGTGCCAGCAGCTTGGATCTGAAGAAGGAGTACTTC.

J is TRBJ2-3 and V is TRBV20-1; no firm D call. The CDR3 contains 13 residues. Trimming took off 3 bases at V and 2 bases at J, with 9 bases between the two ends. CDR1 is DFQATT and CDR2 is SNEGSKA in the germline V gene (reference sequence). The CDR3 coding sequence is TGCAGTGCTAGTTGGGCTAACACAGATACGCAGTATTTT. It yields the protein CSASWANTDTQYF.

This clonotype was seen more than once but under ten times. This chain connects TRBV12-3 or TRBV12-4 to TRBJ2-3; 9 bases map to TRBD1. Trimming removed 3 bases from V and 6 bases from J; junction bases left unmatched: 7. The CDR3 totals 15 residues. The CDR3 sequence: CASSFTNRGLDTQYF. The CDR3 DNA follows: TGTGCCAGCAGTTTTACAAACAGGGGGCTGGATACGCAGTATTTT.

This clonotype came up a few times. This chain links TRBV20-1 with TRBJ1-1; 10 bases line up with TRBD1. The CDR3 covers 15 residues. The V and J ends lost 8 bases and 4 bases, in that order; junction bases with no gene match: 13. Germline V lookup: CDR1 DFQATT, CDR2 SNEGSKA (reference sequence). This CDR3 is CSPSGTGVRGTEAFF. The CDR3 nucleotides read TGCAGTCCATCGGGGACAGGGGTGAGGGGCACTGAAGCTTTCTTT.

The chain employs TRBV20-1 and TRBJ2-7, with 11 nucleotides matching TRBD2. This CDR3 contains 13 residues. Germline V gene sequence: CDR1 DFQATT, CDR2 SNEGSKA (reference sequence). Trimming took 7 bases from V and 6 from J; bases not matched to a gene: 8. The CDR3 sequence is CSGSGRARGEQYF. CDR3 bases: TGCAGTGGTAGCGGGAGGGCCCGGGGCGAGCAGTACTTC.

A few counts support this clonotype. This chain uses TRBV5-1 with TRBJ2-7; D uncertain. The CDR3 consists of 16 residues. Trimming pared 0 bases from V and 0 bases from J, leaving 13 bases between. From germline, CDR1 is SGHRS and CDR2 YFSETQ. The chain's CDR3 is CASSLVPSKSSYEQYF. CDR3 DNA: TGCGCCAGCAGCTTGGTGCCCTCTAAGAGCTCCTACGAGCAGTACTTC.